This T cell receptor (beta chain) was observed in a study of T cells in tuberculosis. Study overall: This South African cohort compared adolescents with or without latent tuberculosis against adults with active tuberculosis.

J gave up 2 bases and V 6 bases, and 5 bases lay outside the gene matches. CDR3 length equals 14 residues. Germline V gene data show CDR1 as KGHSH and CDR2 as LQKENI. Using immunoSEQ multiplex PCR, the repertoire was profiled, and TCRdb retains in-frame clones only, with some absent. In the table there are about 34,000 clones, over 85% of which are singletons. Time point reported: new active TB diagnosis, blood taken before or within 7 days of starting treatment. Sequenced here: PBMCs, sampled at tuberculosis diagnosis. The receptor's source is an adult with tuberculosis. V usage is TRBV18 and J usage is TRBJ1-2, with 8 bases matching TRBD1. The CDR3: CASSQTGENYGYTF. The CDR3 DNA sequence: TGTGCCAGCTCGCAGACAGGGGAGAACTATGGCTACACCTTC.